This paragraph reports one T cell receptor (beta chain). The study recruited people aged about 18 to 95 years across roughly 23 US areas. Each recovered donor of Cohort 3 presented with two negative PCRs, clearance, or symptom resolution. This entry comes from a study of blood T cell repertoires in COVID-19. Study-wide background: The United States, Italy and Spain were the sources of the acute and convalescent COVID-19 samples.

With V trimmed by 3 bases and J by 6 bases, 4 bases remained unmatched. The germline gives CDR1 MNHEY, CDR2 SMNVEV (reference sequence). The CDR3 consists of 14 residues. Methods used by the authors: How many nucleated cells were present was estimated from reference gene primer amplification. The repertoire was sequenced with immunoSEQ multiplex PCR; TCRdb's copy has only in-frame clones and lacks some. V, J and clone size were drawn from that table, and D and trimming were deduced from the DNA. The sample holds hundreds of thousands of clones, about nine tenths seen once. This TCR derives from a young man who had recovered from COVID-19. The rearrangement links TRBV27 to TRBJ1-2; 10 bases are shared with TRBD1. Sequencing used PBMCs or T cells enriched from blood (not recorded which). The CDR3 here is CASSFDRGLDGYTF. CDR3 nucleotide sequence: TGTGCCAGCAGTTTTGACAGGGGGCTCGATGGCTACACCTTC.